One and the same sample provided the 12 T cell receptor beta chains below, sequenced in a study of T cell changes during pregnancy in multiple sclerosis. Sequenced by immunoSEQ multiplex PCR; TCRdb stores in-frame clones only, minus some. The table includes roughly 40,000 clones, about nine tenths detected once. The sequences come from CD4+ T cells from peripheral blood mononuclear cells, collected in the first trimester of pregnancy. These receptors were collected from a female donor in good health, enrolled as a control in a pregnancy study.

The chain has TRBV4-1 and TRBJ2-1; 8 nucleotides agree with TRBD2. V lost 1 base to trimming and J lost 6 bases; unmatched junction nucleotides: 8. The CDR3 extends over 16 amino acids. Germline values: CDR1 MGHRA, CDR2 YSYEKL. The CDR3 sequence: CASSQGLGGGFNEQFF. The CDR3 DNA sequence: TGCGCCAGCAGCCAAGGATTGGGCGGGGGGTTCAATGAGCAGTTCTTC.

Here the CDR3 reads CASSNDRGGLSGANVLTF. The CDR3 DNA reads as TGTGCCAGCAGCAACGACAGGGGGGGCCTCTCTGGGGCCAACGTCCTGACTTTC. The chain recombines TRBV7-6 with TRBJ2-6; 9 nucleotides line up with TRBD1. From germline, CDR1 is SGHVS and CDR2 FNYEAQ. V dropped 5 bases and J dropped 0; count of bases not matched to a gene: 8. This CDR3 region has 18 residues. Full variable domain (outside the CDR3, taken from reference TRBV7-6 and TRBJ2-6): GAGVSQSPRYKVTKRGQDVALRCDPISGHVSLYWYRQALGQGPEFLTYFNYEAQQDKSGLPNDRFSAERPEGSISTLTIQRTEQRDSAMYRCASSNDRGGLSGANVLTFGAGSRLTVL.

This clone was seen a single time. The chain recombines TRBV19 with TRBJ2-5, with TRBD2 matching 10 bases. CDR3 length: 15 residues. The J segment lost 0 bases and the V segment lost 6 bases, leaving 4 bases of the junction unmatched. Germline CDR1 reads LNHDA; CDR2 reads SQIVND (reference sequence). In nucleotides, the CDR3 is TGTGCCAGTAGCCAGCGGGGGGGGTACCAAGAGACCCAGTACTTC. Translation: CASSQRGGYQETQYF.

The rearrangement joins TRBV4-3 to TRBJ2-5; 7 bases fit TRBD1. The end of the DNA is better explained by TRBJ2-7, so the J call may be wrong. There are 15 residues in the CDR3. Germline V gene lookup returns CDR1 LGHNA and CDR2 YSLEER. CDR3 DNA: TGCGCCAGCTCTCCTAAGGGGGCAGGGTCCTACGAGCAGTACTTC. Its protein is CASSPKGAGSYEQYF.

The V call is TRBV5-1, the J call TRBJ2-5; 9 bases line up with TRBD2. With 0 bases clipped from V and 5 bases from J, the junction kept 5 bases outside the gene matches. The CDR3 runs 15 residues. The V gene's germline CDR1 is SGHRS and CDR2 YFSETQ. The CDR3 sequence: CASSLEAGGWETQYF. CDR3 nucleotide sequence: TGCGCCAGCAGCTTGGAAGCGGGGGGCTGGGAGACCCAGTACTTC.

This sequence joins TRBV14 and TRBJ1-1; no clear D gene. The V and J ends lost 5 bases and 1 base respectively, with 17 bases between them. Germline values: CDR1 SGHDN, CDR2 FVKESK. The CDR3 sequence is 16 residues long. The CDR3 reads CASSISGSLRNTEAFF. DNA for the CDR3: TGTGCCAGCAGCATTTCCGGGTCCCTACGGAACACTGAAGCTTTCTTT.

This chain connects TRBV6-5 to TRBJ2-3, with TRBD2 matching over 11 bases. The germline V gene has CDR1 MNHEY and CDR2 SVGAGI. The CDR3 is 15 residues long. J gave up 0 bases and V 7 bases, and 3 bases lay outside the gene matches. As DNA, the CDR3 is TGTGCCAGCACCAGGACTAGCGGGAGCACAGATACGCAGTATTTT. Its protein product is CASTRTSGSTDTQYF.

The chain links TRBV4-2 to TRBJ1-2; no clear D gene. CDR3 length equals 16 residues. Germline values: CDR1 LGHNA, CDR2 YNFKEQ. Deletions cut 0 bases from V and 3 bases from J, with 14 bases between. CDR3 bases: TGTGCCAGCAGCCAAGATCTGCGCTTCCCTCACTATGGCTACACCTTC. Its protein product is CASSQDLRFPHYGYTF.

The chain uses TRBV4-3 and TRBJ1-3; D gene ambiguous. The CDR3 totals 17 residues. In germline, CDR1 is LGHNA, CDR2 YSLEER. The V end lost 11 bases, the J end lost 0 bases, and 23 bases lay between the germline ends. The CDR3 is CALAGIVSLASGNTIYF. CDR3 bases: TGCGCCTTGGCGGGTATAGTATCTCTCGCCTCTGGAAACACCATATATTTT.

The chain combines TRBV7-2 with TRBJ2-3; D uncertain. This CDR3 has 13 amino acids. Per germline, CDR1 SGHTA and CDR2 FQGNSA. V shed 5 bases and J shed 4 bases, with 10 bases lying between them. The CDR3: CASSHWRSDTQYF. In DNA, the CDR3 is TGTGCCAGCAGCCATTGGCGGTCAGATACGCAGTATTTT.

The gene calls are TRBV27 and TRBJ2-7; 7 bases line up with TRBD1. Germline CDR1 is MNHEY and CDR2 is SMNVEV (reference sequence). This CDR3 is built from 15 residues. V lost 7 bases, J lost 4 bases, and 13 bases stayed unmatched. CDR3 amino acids: CASMYNRQGGYEQYF. CDR3 DNA: TGTGCCAGCATGTATAACCGACAGGGCGGATACGAGCAGTACTTC.

J is TRBJ2-2 and V is TRBV7-3; TRBD1 matches 8 bases. The CDR3 is 15 amino acids. CDR1 and CDR2 (germline): SGHTA, FQGTGA. Trimming cost V 3 bases and J 4 bases; bases outside gene matches: 4. CDR3 in DNA: TGTGCCAGCAGCTTTGACAGGGGAAGCACCGGGGAGCTGTTTTTT. Its translation is CASSFDRGSTGELFF.